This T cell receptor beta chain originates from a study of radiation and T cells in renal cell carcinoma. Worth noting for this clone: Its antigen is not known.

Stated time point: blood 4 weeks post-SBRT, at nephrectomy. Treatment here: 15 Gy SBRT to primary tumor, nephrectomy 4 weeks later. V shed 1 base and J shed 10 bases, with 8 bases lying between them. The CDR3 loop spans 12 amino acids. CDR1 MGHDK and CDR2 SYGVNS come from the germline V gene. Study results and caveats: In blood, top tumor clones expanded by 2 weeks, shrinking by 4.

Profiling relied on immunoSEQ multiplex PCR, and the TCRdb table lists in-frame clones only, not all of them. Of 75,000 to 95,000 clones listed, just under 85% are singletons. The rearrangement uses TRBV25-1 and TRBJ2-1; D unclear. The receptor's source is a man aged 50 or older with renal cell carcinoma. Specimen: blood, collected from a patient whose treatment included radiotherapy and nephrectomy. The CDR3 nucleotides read TGTGCCAGCAGTGAATTCGGGCGGGAGCAGTTCTTC. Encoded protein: CASSEFGREQFF.